Shown below are 25 T cell receptor beta chains from a single sample sequenced in a study of CD8 T cells in ankylosing spondylitis. TCRdb itself ran the 5' RACE reads through MiXCR, one entry per CDR3 protein. The data contain about 250,000 distinct CDR3 sequences, about 18% of them seen just once; the ten biggest clones take up around 33%. The sequencing sample was made of blood, either unsorted or a sorted T cell fraction (not recorded which). Receptors were obtained from a male donor with ankylosing spondylitis or in good health (not recorded which).

V and J are TRBV7-2 and TRBJ2-5, with D possibly called TRBD1 or TRBD2 (5 bases each). Per the germline V gene, CDR1 is SGHTA and CDR2 is FQGNSA. The CDR3 covers 14 residues. V lost 1 base and J lost 4, with 10 bases in between. The chain's CDR3 is CASSLVPGRETQYF. The CDR3 nucleotides are TGTGCCAGCAGCTTAGTTCCAGGGAGAGAGACCCAGTACTTC.

This sequence joins TRBV7-2 and TRBJ2-1; 12 bases map to TRBD2. Germline V gives CDR1 SGHTA, CDR2 FQGNSA. The CDR3 totals 16 residues. The V gene end was trimmed by 6 bases and the J gene end by 3 bases; junction bases not matched to a gene: 6. As DNA, the CDR3 is TGTGCCAGCAGAGGCCTAGCGGGAGGGCTCTACAATGAGCAGTTCTTC. Residues: CASRGLAGGLYNEQFF.

Remarks on this clonotype: Relative to the germline gene, one junction end is altered; a read error may explain this. The chain links TRBV4-1 to TRBJ2-2, with D possibly matching TRBD2 (6 bases). Germline-derived CDR1 and CDR2 are MGHRA and YSYEKL. The CDR3 extends over 17 amino acids. The CDR3 sequence is CASSQDMGLLLTGELFF. The CDR3 DNA is TGCGCCAGCAGCCAAGATATGGGACTCTTGCTCACCGGGGAGCTGTTCTTT.

As concerns this clonotype: Possible read error: a much larger clone is one base away. The V and J genes are TRBV5-1 and TRBJ2-1, with 9 positions matching TRBD2. The CDR3 runs 17 residues. In germline, CDR1 is SGHRS, CDR2 YFSETQ. CDR3 loop: CARSLTIAGDPYNEQFF. In DNA form, the CDR3 reads TGCGCCAGGAGCTTGACTATAGCGGGAGACCCCTACAATGAGCAGTTCTTC. Full variable domain (rest looked up from reference TRBV5-1 and TRBJ2-1): KAGVTQTPRYLIKTRGQQVTLSCSPISGHRSVSWYQQTPGQGLQFLFEYFSETQRNKGNFPGRFSGRQFSNSRSEMNVSTLELGDSALYLCARSLTIAGDPYNEQFFGPGTRLTVL.

This clonotype was seen more than once but under ten times. The chain recombines TRBV20-1 with TRBJ2-7, with D possibly TRBD1 on 5 matching bases. V shed 1 base and J shed 5 bases, with 9 bases lying between them. The CDR3 loop spans 12 amino acids. Germline assignment: CDR1 DFQATT and CDR2 SNEGSKA (reference sequence). The CDR3 sequence: CSARGGRDEQYF. CDR3 coding DNA: TGCAGTGCTAGAGGAGGCAGGGACGAGCAGTACTTC.

A few counts support this clonotype. J is TRBJ2-2 and V is TRBV20-1; 9 bases line up with TRBD2. CDR3 length equals 16 residues. The trim removed 4 bases at V and 5 bases at J, leaving 11 bases unmatched. CDR1 is DFQATT, CDR2 SNEGSKA, per germline (reference sequence). The CDR3 is CSATDGLAGRTGELFF. The CDR3 DNA is TGCAGTGCTACCGACGGCCTAGCGGGGCGAACCGGGGAGCTGTTTTTT.

The chain employs TRBV7-8 and TRBJ2-5, with TRBD2 matching over 7 bases. J gave up 1 base and V 5 bases, and 10 bases lay outside the gene matches. CDR1 SGHVS and CDR2 FQNEAQ come from the germline V gene. CDR3 length equals 16 residues. In DNA form, the CDR3 reads TGTGCCAGCAGCCGACTAGAGGGGACTATCCAAGAGACCCAGTACTTC. This codes for CASSRLEGTIQETQYF.

This clonotype was detected only once. The chain joins TRBV2 to TRBJ2-7; D is unclear. The CDR3 covers 14 residues. The V gene lost 3 bases and the J gene lost 5 bases, with 14 bases spanning the gap. Germline CDR1 is SNHLY and CDR2 is FYNNEI. This CDR3 reads CASSEYQSANEQYF. The CDR3 bases are TGTGCCAGCAGTGAGTACCAATCCGCGAACGAGCAGTACTTC.

This clonotype was found a few times. V and J are TRBV7-8 and TRBJ2-2; D is unclear. V lost 1 base, J lost 6 bases, and 9 bases lay in between. Germline V gives CDR1 SGHVS, CDR2 FQNEAQ. This CDR3 spans 14 amino acids. The DNA for the CDR3 is TGTGCCAGCAGCTTAGTTTCCTCCCCCGGGGAGCTGTTTTTT. This sequence encodes CASSLVSSPGELFF.

This clonotype appeared many times. The rearrangement joins TRBV6-1 to TRBJ2-2; 9 bases match TRBD1. The ends lost 4 bases at V and 5 bases at J; junction bases unmatched: 5. CDR3 length: 15 residues. CDR1 is MNHNS and CDR2 is SASEGT in the germline V gene. The CDR3 is CASSATGGLTGELFF. The CDR3 DNA reads as TGTGCCAGCAGTGCTACAGGGGGCTTAACCGGGGAGCTGTTTTTT.

Comments on this clonotype: The conserved phenylalanine or tryptophan normally closing the CDR3 is absent here, so this likely arose from a read error. The chain is built from TRBV28 and TRBJ1-4; D may be TRBD1 (5 bases). The V end was cut by 5 bases, the J end by 4 bases, with 17 bases between. Per the germline V gene, CDR1 is MDHEN and CDR2 is SYDVKM. This CDR3 has 16 amino acids. The CDR3 coding sequence is TGTGCCAGCAGTAAAAGGGACCGACGATTTAATGAAAAACTGTTTTTA. Its translation: CASSKRDRRFNEKLFL.

Ten or more counts support this clonotype. CDR3 protein: CSVLLDRADEQYF. For the CDR3, the DNA is TGCAGCGTCCTTTTAGACAGGGCTGACGAGCAGTACTTC. The rearrangement joins TRBV29-1 to TRBJ2-7, with 7 nucleotides matching TRBD1. The CDR3 covers 13 residues. Germline V CDR1 and CDR2: SQVTM, ANQGSEA. The V and J ends lost 6 bases and 5 bases, in that order; junction bases with no gene match: 10.

The table lists this clonotype with many counts. The chain combines TRBV12-3 or TRBV12-4 with TRBJ2-2; no clear D gene. The CDR3 runs to 12 residues. Trimming removed 7 bases from V and 6 bases from J, with 9 bases in between. CDR3 loop: CASNPGAGELFF. Here the CDR3 DNA reads TGTGCCAGCAACCCTGGGGCCGGGGAGCTGTTTTTT.

J is TRBJ2-1 and V is TRBV20-1; 8 bases line up with TRBD2. CDR1 is DFQATT and CDR2 is SNEGSKA in the germline V gene (reference sequence). With 0 bases clipped from V and 5 bases from J, the junction kept 9 bases outside the gene matches. CDR3 length: 16 amino acids. Here the CDR3 reads CSARDVRGRYDNEQFF. The DNA for the CDR3 is TGCAGTGCTAGAGATGTCCGCGGGAGGTATGACAATGAGCAGTTCTTC.

Turning to this clonotype: One end of the junction is discordant with germline, which a read error may explain. V usage is TRBV5-5 and J usage is TRBJ1-2; D ambiguous. The CDR3 consists of 13 residues. Germline V gene sequence: CDR1 SGHKS, CDR2 YYEKEE (reference sequence). CDR3 coding DNA: TGTGCCAGCAGCACGACCGAGAACTATGGCTGCACCTTC. This gives the protein CASSTTENYGCTF.

As concerns this clonotype: This is likely a read error, given that the CDR3 carries no conserved phenylalanine or tryptophan at its end. It is unclear where the CDR3 begins or ends on the DNA, so no DNA is shown, and the CDR3 is as TCRdb lists it. The chain carries TRBV10-3 and TRBJ2-7; whether TRBD1, the table's D call, matches the DNA was not checked. The CDR3 is 11 amino acids in total, end residues counted. Germline V lookup: CDR1 ENHRY, CDR2 SYGVKD. This chain's CDR3 is CAISERRDRGI.

The rearrangement joins TRBV4-2 to TRBJ2-3; a weak D match, TRBD2 (5 bases). The V and J ends lost 4 bases and 0 bases respectively, with 11 bases between them. The CDR3 has 15 amino acids. Germline loops: CDR1 LGHNA, CDR2 YNFKEQ. The DNA for the CDR3 is TGTGCCAGCAGCCCCAAACTAGAGAGCACAGATACGCAGTATTTT. Translating it yields CASSPKLESTDTQYF.

The table lists this clonotype with a few counts. The CDR3 sequence: CASTLEGASTDTQYF. In nucleotides, the CDR3 is TGTGCCAGCACCTTGGAAGGGGCCTCCACAGATACGCAGTATTTT. J is TRBJ2-3 and V is TRBV27; perhaps TRBD1 as D (5 bases). The V end lost 7 bases, the J end lost 2 bases, and 16 bases lay between the germline ends. The CDR3 sequence is 15 residues long. Germline CDR1 MNHEY, CDR2 SMNVEV (reference sequence).

The chain recombines TRBV4-3 with TRBJ2-1; 8 bases align to TRBD2. Germline CDR1 reads LGHNA; CDR2 reads YSLEER. V dropped 4 bases and J dropped 2; count of bases not matched to a gene: 10. CDR3 size: 17 residues. The CDR3 nucleotides read TGCGCCAGCAGCCTTTCGAGCGGGAGCGTCCCCTACAATGAGCAGTTCTTC. Translated, it gives CASSLSSGSVPYNEQFF.

The J gene is TRBJ2-7, the V gene TRBV11-2, with 8 bases fitting TRBD2. The CDR3 consists of 15 residues. CDR1 SGHAT and CDR2 FQNNGV come from the germline V gene. V shed 5 bases, J shed 5 bases, and the junction held 11 bases outside the gene matches. The CDR3 region has the DNA TGTGCCAGCAGCACCCTTAGCGGGACCTACCACGAGCAGTACTTC. Protein sequence: CASSTLSGTYHEQYF.

Details on this clonotype: Relative to the germline gene, one junction end is altered; a read error may explain this. The gene calls are TRBV4-2 and TRBJ1-1; the D gene is possibly TRBD1 (6 bases). Germline-derived CDR1 and CDR2 are LGHNA and YNFKEQ. This CDR3 has 16 residues. CDR3 loop: CASSQGGWGPDTEAIF. The CDR3 bases are TGTGCCAGCAGCCAGGGGGGGTGGGGGCCGGACACTGAAGCTATCTTT.

This clonotype was counted between two and nine times. The chain has TRBV15 and TRBJ2-1; maybe TRBD2 (7 bases). Between the trimmed V and J ends, which lost 8 bases and 2 bases, there was a span of 10 bases. Looked up from germline, CDR1 is LNHNV and CDR2 is YYDKDF (reference sequence). CDR3 length: 13 amino acids. CDR3 DNA: TGTGCCACCGGGGAGGGGGCCTACAATGAGCAGTTCTTC. Protein product: CATGEGAYNEQFF. Filled out from reference TRBV15 and TRBJ2-1, the complete variable domain reads DAMVIQNPRYQVTQFGKPVTLSCSQTLNHNVMYWYQQKSSQAPKLLFHYYDKDFNNEADTPDNFQSRRPNTSFCFLDIRSPGLGDTAMYLCATGEGAYNEQFFGPGTRLTVL.

This clonotype showed up just a few times. The gene calls are TRBV6-4 and TRBJ2-1, with a possible D match to TRBD1 (6 bases). V lost 2 bases to trimming and J lost 8 bases, with 13 bases between them. The CDR3 has 14 amino acids. Germline loops: CDR1 MRHNA, CDR2 SNTAGT. The CDR3 nucleotides read TGTGCCAGCAGTGACGGGTTGGGGGCGGATGAGCAGTTCTTC. This translates into CASSDGLGADEQFF.

This clonotype was detected many times. V usage is TRBV4-1 and J usage is TRBJ1-6; 7 positions match TRBD1. In germline, CDR1 is MGHRA, CDR2 YSYEKL. This CDR3 is 15 amino acids long. V trimming: 2 bases; J trimming: 7 bases; junction bases outside the gene matches: 5. For the CDR3, the DNA is TGCGCCAGCAGCCAAATCGACAGGGAAAATTCACCCCTCCACTTT. Translating gives CASSQIDRENSPLHF.

This clonotype has only a few counts. The chain uses TRBV4-1 and TRBJ1-3, with D uncertain. Looked up from germline, CDR1 is MGHRA and CDR2 is YSYEKL. V was clipped by 3 bases and J by 0 bases, with 12 bases between them. The CDR3 extends over 16 amino acids. The CDR3 sequence: CASSHSQRDSGNTIYF. The CDR3 nucleotides are TGCGCCAGCAGCCATTCCCAGAGGGACTCTGGAAACACCATATATTTT.